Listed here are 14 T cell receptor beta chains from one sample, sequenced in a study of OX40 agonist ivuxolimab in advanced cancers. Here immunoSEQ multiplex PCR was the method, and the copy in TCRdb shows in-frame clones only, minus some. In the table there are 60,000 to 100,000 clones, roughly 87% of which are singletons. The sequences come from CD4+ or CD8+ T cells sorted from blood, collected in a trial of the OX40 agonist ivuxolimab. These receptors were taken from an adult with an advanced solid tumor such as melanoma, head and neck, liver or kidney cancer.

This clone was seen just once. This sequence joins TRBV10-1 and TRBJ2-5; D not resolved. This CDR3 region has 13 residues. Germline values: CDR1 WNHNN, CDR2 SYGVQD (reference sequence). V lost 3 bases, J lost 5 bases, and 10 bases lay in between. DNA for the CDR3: TGCGCCAGCAGTGATAACCCCGGGGAGACCCAGTACTTC. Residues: CASSDNPGETQYF.

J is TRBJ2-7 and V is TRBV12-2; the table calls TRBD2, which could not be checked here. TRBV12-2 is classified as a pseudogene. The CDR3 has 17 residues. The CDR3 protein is CASRLPHPGGSNYEQYF. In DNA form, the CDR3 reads TGTGCAAGTCGCTTACCCCATCCCGGCGGGAGTAACTACGAGCAGTACTTC.

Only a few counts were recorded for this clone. The CDR3 here is CASSYGVGGDGDTQYF. The CDR3 DNA sequence: TGTGCCAGCAGTTATGGCGTTGGTGGGGACGGAGATACGCAGTATTTT. The chain recombines TRBV6-5 with TRBJ2-3; possibly TRBD1 or TRBD2 for D (5 bases each). Deletions cut 3 bases from V and 5 bases from J, with 18 bases between. The CDR3 consists of 16 residues. CDR1 and CDR2 from the germline V gene are MNHEY and SVGAGI.

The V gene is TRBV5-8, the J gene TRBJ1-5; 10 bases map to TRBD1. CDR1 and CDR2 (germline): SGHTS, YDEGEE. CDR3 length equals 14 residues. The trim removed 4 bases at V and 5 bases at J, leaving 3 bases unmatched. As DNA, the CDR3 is TGTGCCAGCAGCCTGGGACAGGGGCATCAGCCCCAGCATTTT. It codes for CASSLGQGHQPQHF.

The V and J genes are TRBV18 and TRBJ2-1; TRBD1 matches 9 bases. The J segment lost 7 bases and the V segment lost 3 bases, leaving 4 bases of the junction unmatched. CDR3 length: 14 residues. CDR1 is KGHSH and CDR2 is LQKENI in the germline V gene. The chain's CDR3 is CASSPGQGKNEQFF. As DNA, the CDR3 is TGTGCCAGCTCACCTGGACAGGGGAAGAATGAGCAGTTCTTC.

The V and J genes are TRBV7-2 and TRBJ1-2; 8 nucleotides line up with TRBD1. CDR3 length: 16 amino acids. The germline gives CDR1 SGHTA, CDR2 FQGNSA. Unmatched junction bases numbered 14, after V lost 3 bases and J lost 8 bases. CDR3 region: CASSLTSGTGLGGYTF. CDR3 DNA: TGTGCCAGCAGCTTGACCTCCGGGACAGGTCTCGGCGGCTACACCTTC.

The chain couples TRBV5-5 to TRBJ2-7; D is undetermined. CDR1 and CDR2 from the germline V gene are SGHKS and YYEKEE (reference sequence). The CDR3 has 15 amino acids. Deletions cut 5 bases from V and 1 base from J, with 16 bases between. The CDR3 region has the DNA TGTGCCAGCAGTTCTGGACCCATGAGTTCCTACGAGCAGTACTTC. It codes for CASSSGPMSSYEQYF.

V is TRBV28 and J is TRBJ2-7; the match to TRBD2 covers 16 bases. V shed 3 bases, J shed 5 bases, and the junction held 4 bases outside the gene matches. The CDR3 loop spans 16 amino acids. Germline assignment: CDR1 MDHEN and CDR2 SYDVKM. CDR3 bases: TGTGCCAGCAGTTTTTTGGGACTAGCGGGAGGGAACGAGCAGTACTTC. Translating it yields CASSFLGLAGGNEQYF.

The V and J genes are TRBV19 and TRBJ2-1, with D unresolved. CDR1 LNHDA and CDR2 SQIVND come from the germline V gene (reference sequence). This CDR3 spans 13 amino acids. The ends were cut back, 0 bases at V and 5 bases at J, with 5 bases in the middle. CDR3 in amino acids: CASSIDWNNEQFF. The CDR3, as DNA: TGTGCCAGTAGTATAGATTGGAACAATGAGCAGTTCTTC.

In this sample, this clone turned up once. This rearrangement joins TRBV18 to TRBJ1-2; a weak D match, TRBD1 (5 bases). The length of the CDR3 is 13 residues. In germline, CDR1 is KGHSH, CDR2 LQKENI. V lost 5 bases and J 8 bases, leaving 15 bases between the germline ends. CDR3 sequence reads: CASSSEGQAGYTF. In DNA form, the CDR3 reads TGTGCCAGCTCATCGGAGGGGCAAGCGGGCTACACCTTC.

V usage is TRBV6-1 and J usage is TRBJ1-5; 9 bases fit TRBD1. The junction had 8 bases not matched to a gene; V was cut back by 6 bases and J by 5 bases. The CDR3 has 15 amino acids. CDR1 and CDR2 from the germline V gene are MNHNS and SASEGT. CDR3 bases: TGTGCCAGCAGGGCCACCTGGACAGGGGATCAGCCCCAGCATTTT. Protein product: CASRATWTGDQPQHF.

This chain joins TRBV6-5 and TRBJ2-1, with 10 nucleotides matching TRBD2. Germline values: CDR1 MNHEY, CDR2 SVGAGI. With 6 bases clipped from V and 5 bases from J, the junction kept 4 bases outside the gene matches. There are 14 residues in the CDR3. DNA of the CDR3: TGTGCCAGCAGCAAACTAGCGGGAAACAATGAGCAGTTCTTC. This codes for CASSKLAGNNEQFF.

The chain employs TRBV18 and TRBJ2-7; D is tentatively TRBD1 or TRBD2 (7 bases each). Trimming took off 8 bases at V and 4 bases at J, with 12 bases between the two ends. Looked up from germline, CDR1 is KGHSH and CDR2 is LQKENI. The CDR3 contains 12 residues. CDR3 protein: CASSQGGYEQYF. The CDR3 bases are TGTGCCAGCAGCCAGGGGGGGTACGAGCAGTACTTC.

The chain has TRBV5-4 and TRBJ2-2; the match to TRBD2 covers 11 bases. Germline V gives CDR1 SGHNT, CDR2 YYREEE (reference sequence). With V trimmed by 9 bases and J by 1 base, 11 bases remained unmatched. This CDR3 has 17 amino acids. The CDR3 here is CATGTGGLAGNTGELFF. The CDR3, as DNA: TGTGCCACCGGGACAGGCGGACTAGCGGGGAACACCGGGGAGCTGTTTTTT.